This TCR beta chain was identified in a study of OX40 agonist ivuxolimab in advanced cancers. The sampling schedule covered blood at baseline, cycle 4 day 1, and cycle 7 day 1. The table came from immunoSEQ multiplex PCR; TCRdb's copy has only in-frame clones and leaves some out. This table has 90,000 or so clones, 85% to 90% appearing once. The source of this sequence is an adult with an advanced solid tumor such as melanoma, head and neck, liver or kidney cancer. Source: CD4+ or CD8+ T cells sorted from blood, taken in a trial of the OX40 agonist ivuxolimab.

As DNA, the CDR3 is TGTGCCAGCAGCTTATCGAGGCCCCAGGAAGAATTTAAGGATGGCTACACCTTC. It encodes CASSLSRPQEEFKDGYTF. V is TRBV11-1 and J is TRBJ1-2; D remains unclear. Per germline, CDR1 SGHAT and CDR2 FQDESV (reference sequence). The CDR3 loop spans 18 amino acids. V gave up 2 bases and J gave up 6 bases, with 25 bases separating them.